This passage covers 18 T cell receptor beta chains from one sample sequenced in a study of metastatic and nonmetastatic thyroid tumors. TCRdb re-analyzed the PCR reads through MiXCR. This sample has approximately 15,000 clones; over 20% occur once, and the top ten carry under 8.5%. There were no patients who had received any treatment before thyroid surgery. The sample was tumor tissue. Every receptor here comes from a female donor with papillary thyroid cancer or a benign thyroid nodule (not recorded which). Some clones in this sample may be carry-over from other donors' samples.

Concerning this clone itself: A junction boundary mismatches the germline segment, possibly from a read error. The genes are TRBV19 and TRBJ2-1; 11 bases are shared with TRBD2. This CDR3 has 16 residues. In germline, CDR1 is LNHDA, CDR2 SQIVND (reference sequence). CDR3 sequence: CAISKGTSGSWVEQFF. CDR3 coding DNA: TGTGCCATTAGTAAAGGGACTAGCGGTAGTTGGGTGGAGCAGTTCTTC.

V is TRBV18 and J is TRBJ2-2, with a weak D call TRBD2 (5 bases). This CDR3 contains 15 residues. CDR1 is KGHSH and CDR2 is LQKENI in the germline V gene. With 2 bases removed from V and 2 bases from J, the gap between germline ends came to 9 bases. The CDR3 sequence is CASSPGRPNTGELFF. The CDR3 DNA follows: TGTGCCAGCTCACCAGGGAGACCTAACACCGGGGAGCTGTTTTTT.

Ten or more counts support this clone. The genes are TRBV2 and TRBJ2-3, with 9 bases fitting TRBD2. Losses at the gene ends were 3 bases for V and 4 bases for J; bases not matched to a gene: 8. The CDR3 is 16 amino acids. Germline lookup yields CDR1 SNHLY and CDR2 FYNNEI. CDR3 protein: CASSDNLAGGPDTQYF. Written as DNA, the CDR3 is TGTGCCAGCAGTGATAACTTGGCGGGAGGGCCAGATACGCAGTATTTT. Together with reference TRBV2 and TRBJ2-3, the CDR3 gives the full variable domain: EPEVTQTPSHQVTQMGQEVILRCVPISNHLYFYWYRQILGQKVEFLVSFYNNEISEKSEIFDDQFSVERPDGSNFTLKIRSTKLEDSAMYFCASSDNLAGGPDTQYFGPGTRLTVL.

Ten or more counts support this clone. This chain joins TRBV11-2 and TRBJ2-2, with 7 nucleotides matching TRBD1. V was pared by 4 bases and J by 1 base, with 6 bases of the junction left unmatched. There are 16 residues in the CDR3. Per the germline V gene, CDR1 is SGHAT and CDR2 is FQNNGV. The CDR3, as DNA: TGTGCCAGCAGCTCCGAGGGGGCGCAGAACACCGGGGAGCTGTTTTTT. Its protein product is CASSSEGAQNTGELFF.

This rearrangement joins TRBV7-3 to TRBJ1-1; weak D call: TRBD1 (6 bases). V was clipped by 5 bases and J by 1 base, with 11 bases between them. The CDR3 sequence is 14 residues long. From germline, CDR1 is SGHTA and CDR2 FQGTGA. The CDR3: CASSLTGRNTEAFF. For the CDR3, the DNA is TGTGCCAGCAGCCTCACAGGGCGGAACACTGAAGCTTTCTTT.

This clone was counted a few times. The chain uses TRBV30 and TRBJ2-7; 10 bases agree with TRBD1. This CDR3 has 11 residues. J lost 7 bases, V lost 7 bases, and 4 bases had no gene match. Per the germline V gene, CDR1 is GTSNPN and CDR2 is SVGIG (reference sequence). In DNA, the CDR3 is TGTGCCTTAGGACAGGGGGGTGAGCAGTACTTC. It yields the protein CALGQGGEQYF.

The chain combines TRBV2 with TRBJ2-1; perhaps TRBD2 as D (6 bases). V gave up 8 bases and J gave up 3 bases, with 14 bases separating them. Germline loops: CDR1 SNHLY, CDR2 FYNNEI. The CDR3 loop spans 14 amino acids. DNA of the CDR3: TGTGCCAGCGGAAGCGGGCCTGACTACAATGAGCAGTTCTTC. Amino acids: CASGSGPDYNEQFF.

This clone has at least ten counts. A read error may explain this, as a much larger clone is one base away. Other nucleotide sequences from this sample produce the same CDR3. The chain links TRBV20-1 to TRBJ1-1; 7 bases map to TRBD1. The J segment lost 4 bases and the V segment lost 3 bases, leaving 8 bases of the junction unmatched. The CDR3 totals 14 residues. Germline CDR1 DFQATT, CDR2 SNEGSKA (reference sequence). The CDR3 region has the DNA TGCAGTGCTAGGGATCCGGACAGGATCACTGAAGCTTTCTTT. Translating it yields CSARDPDRITEAFF.

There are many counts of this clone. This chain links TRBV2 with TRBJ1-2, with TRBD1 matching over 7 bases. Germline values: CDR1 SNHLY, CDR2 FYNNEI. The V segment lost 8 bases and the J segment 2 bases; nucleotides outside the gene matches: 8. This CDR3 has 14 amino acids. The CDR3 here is CASSQGGANYGYTF. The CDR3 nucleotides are TGTGCCAGCTCGCAAGGGGGCGCGAACTATGGCTACACCTTC.

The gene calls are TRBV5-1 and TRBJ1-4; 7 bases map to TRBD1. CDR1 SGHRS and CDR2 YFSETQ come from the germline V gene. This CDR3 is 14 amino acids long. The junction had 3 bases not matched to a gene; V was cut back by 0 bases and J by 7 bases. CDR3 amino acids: CASSLGQGREKLFF. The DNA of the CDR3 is TGCGCCAGCAGCTTGGGACAGGGTCGTGAAAAACTGTTTTTT.

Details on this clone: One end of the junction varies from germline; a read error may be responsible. DNA of the CDR3: TGCAGCGTTCGCCGACTAGCGGGCTCCAACGAGCATTACTTC. Residues: CSVRRLAGSNEHYF. The chain recombines TRBV29-1 with TRBJ2-7; 10 bases line up with TRBD2. Germline assignment: CDR1 SQVTM and CDR2 ANQGSEA. The CDR3 length is 14 residues.

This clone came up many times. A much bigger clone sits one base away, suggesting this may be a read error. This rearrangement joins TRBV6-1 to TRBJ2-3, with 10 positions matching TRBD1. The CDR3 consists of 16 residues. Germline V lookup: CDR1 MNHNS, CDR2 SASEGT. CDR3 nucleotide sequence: TGTGCCAGCAGAGCTCGACAGGGGGCTAGCACAGATGCGCAGTATTTT. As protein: CASRARQGASTDAQYF.

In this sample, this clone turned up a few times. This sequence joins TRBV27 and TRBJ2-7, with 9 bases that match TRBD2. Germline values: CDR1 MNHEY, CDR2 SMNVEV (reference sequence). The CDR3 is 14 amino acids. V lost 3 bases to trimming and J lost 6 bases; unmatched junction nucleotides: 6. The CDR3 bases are TGTGCCAGCAGTTTGACTAGCGGCTACCGCGAGCAGTACTTC. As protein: CASSLTSGYREQYF.

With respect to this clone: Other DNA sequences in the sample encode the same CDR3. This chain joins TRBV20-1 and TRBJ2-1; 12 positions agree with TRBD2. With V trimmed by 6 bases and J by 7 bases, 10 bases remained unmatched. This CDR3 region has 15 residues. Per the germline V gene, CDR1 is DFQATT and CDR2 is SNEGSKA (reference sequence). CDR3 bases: TGCAGTGCGCGAGGGGGCACTAGCGGGAGGAATGAGCAGTTCTTC. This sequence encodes CSARGGTSGRNEQFF.

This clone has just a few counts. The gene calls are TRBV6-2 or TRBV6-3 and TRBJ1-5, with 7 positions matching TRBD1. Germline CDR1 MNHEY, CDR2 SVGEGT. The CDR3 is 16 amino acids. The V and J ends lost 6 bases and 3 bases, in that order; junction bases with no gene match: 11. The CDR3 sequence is CASRPGQEMANQPQHF. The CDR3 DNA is TGTGCCAGCAGGCCCGGACAGGAGATGGCCAATCAGCCCCAGCATTTT.

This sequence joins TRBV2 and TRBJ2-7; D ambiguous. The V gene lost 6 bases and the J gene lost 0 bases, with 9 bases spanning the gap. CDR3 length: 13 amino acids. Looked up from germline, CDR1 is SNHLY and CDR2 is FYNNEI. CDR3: CASRGLYSYEQYF. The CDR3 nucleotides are TGTGCCAGCAGGGGGTTATACTCCTACGAGCAGTACTTC.

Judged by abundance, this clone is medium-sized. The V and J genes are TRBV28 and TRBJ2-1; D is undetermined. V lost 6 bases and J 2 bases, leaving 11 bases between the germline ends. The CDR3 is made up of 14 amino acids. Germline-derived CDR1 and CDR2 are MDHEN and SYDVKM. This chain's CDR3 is CASRSILTYNEQFF. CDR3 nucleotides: TGTGCCAGCAGGAGTATACTCACCTACAATGAGCAGTTCTTC.

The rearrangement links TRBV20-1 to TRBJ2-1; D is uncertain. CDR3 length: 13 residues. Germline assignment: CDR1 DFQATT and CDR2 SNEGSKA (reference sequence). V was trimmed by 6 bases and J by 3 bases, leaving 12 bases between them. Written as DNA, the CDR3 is TGCAGTGCCGACGGTACGGGCTACAATGAGCAGTTCTTC. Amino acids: CSADGTGYNEQFF.